This record looks at one TCR beta chain sequence and its context. The CDR3 is 15 residues long. Trimming took 5 bases from V and 7 from J, leaving 19 bases between them. CDR1 and CDR2 from the germline V gene are SGHRS and YFSETQ. These data are taken from a study of cytomegalovirus exposure and HLA in healthy donors. Both 60 Vbeta primers and 13 Jbeta primers went into the PCR. Data came from immunoSEQ multiplex PCR; TCRdb stores just in-frame clones and leaves some out. The repertoire consists of 200,000 to 250,000 clones, with about 89% occurring once and the leading ten covering approximately 1%. The specimen sequenced was PBMCs. V is TRBV5-1 and J is TRBJ2-1, with a possible D match to TRBD1 (5 bases). The TCR originated in a woman aged 18-35 years in good health and CMV-seronegative. The CDR3 DNA is TGCGCCAGCAGAACACAGGTCAATACTAAGAATGAGCAGTTCTTC. Protein product: CASRTQVNTKNEQFF.